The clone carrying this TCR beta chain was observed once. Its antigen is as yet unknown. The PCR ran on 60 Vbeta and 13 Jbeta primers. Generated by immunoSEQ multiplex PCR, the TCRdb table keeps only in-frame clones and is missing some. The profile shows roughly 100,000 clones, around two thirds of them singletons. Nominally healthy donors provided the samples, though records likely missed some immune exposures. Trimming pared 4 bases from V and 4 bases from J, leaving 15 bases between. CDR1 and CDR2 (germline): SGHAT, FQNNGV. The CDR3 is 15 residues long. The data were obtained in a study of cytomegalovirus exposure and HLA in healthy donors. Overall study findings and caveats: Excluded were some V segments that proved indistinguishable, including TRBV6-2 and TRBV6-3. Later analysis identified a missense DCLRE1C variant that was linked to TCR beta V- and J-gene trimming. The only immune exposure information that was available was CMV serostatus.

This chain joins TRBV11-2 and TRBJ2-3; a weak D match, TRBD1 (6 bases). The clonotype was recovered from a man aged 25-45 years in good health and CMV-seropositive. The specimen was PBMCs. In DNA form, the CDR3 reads TGTGCCAGCAGCTCGATCAGGGGTGCGGCAGATACGCAGTATTTT. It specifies CASSSIRGAADTQYF.